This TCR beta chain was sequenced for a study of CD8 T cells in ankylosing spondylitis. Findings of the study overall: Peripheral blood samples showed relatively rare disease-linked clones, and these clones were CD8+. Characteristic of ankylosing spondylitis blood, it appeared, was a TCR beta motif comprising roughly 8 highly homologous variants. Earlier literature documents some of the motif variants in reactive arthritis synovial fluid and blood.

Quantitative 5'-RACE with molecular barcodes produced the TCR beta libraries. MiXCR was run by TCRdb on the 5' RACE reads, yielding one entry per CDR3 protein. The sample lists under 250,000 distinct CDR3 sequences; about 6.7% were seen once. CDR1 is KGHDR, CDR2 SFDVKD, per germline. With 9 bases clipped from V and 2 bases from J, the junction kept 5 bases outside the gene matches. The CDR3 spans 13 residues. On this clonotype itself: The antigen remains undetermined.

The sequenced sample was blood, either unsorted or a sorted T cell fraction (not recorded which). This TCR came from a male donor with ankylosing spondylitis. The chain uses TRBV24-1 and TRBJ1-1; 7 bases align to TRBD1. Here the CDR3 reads CATSGGGNTEAFF. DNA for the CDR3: TGTGCCACCTCAGGGGGAGGCAACACTGAAGCTTTCTTT.